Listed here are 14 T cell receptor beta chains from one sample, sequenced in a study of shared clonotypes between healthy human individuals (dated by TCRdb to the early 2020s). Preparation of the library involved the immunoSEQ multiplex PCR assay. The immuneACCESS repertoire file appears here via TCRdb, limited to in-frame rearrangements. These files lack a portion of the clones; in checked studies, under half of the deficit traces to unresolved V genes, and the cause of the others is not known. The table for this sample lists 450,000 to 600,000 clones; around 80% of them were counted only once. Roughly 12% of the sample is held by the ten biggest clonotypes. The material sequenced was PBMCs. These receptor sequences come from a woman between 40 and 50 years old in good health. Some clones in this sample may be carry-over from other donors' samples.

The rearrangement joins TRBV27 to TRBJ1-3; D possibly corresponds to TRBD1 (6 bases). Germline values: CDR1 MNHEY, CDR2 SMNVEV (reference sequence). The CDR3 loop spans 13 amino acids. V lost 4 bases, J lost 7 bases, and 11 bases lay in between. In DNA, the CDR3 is TGTGCCAGCAGTTCCTCAGGGGCCAACACCATATATTTT. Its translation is CASSSSGANTIYF.

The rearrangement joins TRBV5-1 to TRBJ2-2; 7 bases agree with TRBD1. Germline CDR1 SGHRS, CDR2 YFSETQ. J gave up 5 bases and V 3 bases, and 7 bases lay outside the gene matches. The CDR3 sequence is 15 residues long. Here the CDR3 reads CASSSTGSATGELFF. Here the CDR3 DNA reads TGCGCCAGCAGCTCGACAGGGTCTGCTACCGGGGAGCTGTTTTTT.

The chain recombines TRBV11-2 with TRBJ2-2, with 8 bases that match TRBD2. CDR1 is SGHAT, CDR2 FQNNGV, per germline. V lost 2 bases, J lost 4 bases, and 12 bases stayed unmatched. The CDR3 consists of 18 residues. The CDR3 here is CASSLMLLTGGATGELFF. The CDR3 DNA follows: TGTGCCAGCAGCTTAATGCTCCTTACGGGAGGGGCCACCGGGGAGCTGTTTTTT.

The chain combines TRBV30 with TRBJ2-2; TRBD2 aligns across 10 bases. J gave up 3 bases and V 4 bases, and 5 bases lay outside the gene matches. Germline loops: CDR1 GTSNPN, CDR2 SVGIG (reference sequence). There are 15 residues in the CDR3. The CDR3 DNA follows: TGTGCCTGGACTAGGACTAGCGGATACACCGGGGAGCTGTTTTTT. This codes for CAWTRTSGYTGELFF.

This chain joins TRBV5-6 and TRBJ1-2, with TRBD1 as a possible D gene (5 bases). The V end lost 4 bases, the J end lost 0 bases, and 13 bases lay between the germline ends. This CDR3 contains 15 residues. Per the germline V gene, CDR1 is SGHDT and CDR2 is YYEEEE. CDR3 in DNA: TGTGCCAGCAGCCCATTCAGGGTATCTAACTATGGCTACACCTTC. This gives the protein CASSPFRVSNYGYTF.

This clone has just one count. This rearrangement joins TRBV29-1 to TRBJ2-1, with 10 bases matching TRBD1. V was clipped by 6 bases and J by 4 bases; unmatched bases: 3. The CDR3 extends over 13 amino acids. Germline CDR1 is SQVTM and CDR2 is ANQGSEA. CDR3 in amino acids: CSVGQGPYNEQFF. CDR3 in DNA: TGCAGCGTGGGACAGGGGCCATACAATGAGCAGTTCTTC.

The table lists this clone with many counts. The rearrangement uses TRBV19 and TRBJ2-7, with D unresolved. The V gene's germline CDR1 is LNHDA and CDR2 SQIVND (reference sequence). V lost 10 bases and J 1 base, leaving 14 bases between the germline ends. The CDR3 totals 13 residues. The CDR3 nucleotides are TGTGCCACAAAGGCTGGTAATTCCTACGAGCAGTACTTC. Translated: CATKAGNSYEQYF.

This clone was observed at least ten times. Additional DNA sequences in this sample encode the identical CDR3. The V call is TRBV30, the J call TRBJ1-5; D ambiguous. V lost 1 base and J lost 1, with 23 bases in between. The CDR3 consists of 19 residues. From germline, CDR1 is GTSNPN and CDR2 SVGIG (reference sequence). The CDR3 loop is CAWSAMRHRGPRSNQPQHF. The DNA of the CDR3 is TGTGCCTGGAGTGCGATGAGACACCGCGGCCCTAGGAGCAATCAGCCCCAGCATTTT.

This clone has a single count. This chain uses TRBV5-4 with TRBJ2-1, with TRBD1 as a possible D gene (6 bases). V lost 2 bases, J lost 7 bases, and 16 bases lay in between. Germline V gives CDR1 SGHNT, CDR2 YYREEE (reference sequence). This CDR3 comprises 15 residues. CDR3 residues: CASSLKQGDGNEQFF. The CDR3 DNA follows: TGTGCCAGCAGCTTAAAACAGGGAGATGGGAATGAGCAGTTCTTC.

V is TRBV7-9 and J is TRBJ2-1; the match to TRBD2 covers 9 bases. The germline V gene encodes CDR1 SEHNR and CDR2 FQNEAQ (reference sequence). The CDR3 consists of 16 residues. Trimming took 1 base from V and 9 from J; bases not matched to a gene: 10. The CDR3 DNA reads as TGTGCCAGCAGCTTAGGTCCTAGCGGGAATTCCGGTGAGCAGTTCTTC. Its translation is CASSLGPSGNSGEQFF.

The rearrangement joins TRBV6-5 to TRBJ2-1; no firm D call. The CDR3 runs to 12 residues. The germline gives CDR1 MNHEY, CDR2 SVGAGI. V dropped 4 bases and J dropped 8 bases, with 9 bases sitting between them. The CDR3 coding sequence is TGTGCCAGCAGTTCCGACTCCCATGAGCAGTTCTTC. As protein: CASSSDSHEQFF.

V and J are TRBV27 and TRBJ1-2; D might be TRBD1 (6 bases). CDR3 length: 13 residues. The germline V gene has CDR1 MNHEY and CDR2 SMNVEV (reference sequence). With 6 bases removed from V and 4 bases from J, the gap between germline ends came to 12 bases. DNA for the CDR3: TGTGCCAGCAGCTACAGGGTCGGCTATGGCTACACCTTC. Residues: CASSYRVGYGYTF.

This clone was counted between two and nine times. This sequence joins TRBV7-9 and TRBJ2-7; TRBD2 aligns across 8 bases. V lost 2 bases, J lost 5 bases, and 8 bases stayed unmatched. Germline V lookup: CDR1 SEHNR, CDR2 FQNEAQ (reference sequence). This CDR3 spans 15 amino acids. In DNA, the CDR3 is TGTGCCAGCAGCTTACTCCCAGCGGGGGAAGACGAGCAGTACTTC. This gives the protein CASSLLPAGEDEQYF.

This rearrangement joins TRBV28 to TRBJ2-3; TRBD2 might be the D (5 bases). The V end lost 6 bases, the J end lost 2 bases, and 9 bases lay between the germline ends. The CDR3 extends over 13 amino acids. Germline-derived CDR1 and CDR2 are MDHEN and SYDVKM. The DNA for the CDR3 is TGTGCCAGCAGGGAGGCACCCACAGATACGCAGTATTTT. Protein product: CASREAPTDTQYF.